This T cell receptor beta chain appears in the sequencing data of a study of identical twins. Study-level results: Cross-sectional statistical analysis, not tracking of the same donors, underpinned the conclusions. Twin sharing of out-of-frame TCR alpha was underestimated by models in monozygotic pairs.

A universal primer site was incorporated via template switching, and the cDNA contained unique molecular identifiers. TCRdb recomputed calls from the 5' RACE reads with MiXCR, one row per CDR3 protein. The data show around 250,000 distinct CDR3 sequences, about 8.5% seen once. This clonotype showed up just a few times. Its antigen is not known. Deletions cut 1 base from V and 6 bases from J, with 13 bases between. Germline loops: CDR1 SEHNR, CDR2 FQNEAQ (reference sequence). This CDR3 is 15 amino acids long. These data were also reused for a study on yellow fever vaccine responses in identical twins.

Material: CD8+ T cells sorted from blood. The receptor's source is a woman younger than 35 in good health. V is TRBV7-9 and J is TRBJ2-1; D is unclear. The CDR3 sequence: CASSLVGQNINEQFF. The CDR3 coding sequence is TGTGCCAGCAGCTTAGTCGGCCAGAACATCAATGAGCAGTTCTTC.